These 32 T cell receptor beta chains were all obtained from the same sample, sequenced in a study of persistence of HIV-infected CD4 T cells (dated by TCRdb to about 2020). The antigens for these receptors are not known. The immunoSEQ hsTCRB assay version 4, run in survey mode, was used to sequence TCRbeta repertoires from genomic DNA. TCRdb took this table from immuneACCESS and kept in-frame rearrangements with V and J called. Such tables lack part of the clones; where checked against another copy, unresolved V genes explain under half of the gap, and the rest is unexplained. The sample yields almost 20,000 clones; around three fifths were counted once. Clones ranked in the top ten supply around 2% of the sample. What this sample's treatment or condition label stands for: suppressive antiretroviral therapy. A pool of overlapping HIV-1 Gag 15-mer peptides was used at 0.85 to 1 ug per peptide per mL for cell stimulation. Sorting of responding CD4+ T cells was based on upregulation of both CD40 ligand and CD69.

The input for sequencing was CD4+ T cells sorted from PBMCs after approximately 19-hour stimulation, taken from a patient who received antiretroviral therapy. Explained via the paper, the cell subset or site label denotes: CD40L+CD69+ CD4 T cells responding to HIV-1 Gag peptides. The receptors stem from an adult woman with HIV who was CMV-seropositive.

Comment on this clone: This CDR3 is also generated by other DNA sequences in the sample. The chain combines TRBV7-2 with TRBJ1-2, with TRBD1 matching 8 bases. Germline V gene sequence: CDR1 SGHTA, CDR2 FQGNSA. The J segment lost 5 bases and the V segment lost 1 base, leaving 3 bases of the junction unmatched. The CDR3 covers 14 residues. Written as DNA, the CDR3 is TGTGCCAGCAGCTTAGTCGGACAGGGATATGGCTACACCTTC. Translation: CASSLVGQGYGYTF.

The CDR3 loop is CASSIVWRSSYNEQFF. CDR3 nucleotide sequence: TGTGCCAGTAGTATAGTGTGGCGTAGCTCCTACAATGAGCAGTTCTTC. The chain couples TRBV19 to TRBJ2-1; no reliable D call. Trimming left V 1 base short and J 0 bases short, with 10 bases between. This CDR3 is built from 16 residues. Germline V gene sequence: CDR1 LNHDA, CDR2 SQIVND (reference sequence).

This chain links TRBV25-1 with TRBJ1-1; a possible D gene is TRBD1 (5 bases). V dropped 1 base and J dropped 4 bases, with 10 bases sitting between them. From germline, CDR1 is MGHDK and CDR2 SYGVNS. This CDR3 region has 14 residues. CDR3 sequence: CASSEFGDSTEAFF. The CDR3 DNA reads TGTGCCAGCAGTGAATTTGGAGACAGCACTGAAGCTTTCTTT.

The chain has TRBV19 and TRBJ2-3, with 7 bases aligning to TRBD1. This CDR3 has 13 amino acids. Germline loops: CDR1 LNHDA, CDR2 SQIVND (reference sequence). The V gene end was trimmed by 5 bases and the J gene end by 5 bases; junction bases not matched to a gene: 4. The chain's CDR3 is CASSSSGGDTQYF. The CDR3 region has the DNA TGTGCCAGTAGTTCGTCAGGGGGAGATACGCAGTATTTT. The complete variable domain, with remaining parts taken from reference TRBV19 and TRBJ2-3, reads DGGITQSPKYLFRKEGQNVTLSCEQNLNHDAMYWYRQDPGQGLRLIYYSQIVNDFQKGDIAEGYSVSREKKESFPLTVTSAQKNPTAFYLCASSSSGGDTQYFGPGTRLTVL.

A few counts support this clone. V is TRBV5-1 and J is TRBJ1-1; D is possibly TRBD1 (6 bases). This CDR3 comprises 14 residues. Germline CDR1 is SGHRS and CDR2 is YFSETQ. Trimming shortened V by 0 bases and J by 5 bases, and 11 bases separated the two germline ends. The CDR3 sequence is CASSLEQGLTEAFF. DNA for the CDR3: TGCGCCAGCAGCTTGGAACAGGGATTAACTGAAGCTTTCTTT.

CDR3 in amino acids: CASSESSSNQPQHF. CDR3 nucleotides: TGCGCCAGCAGTGAGTCTTCCAGCAATCAGCCCCAGCATTTT. The V and J genes are TRBV10-2 and TRBJ1-5; D unclear. Trimming left V 0 bases short and J 1 base short, with 4 bases between. The CDR3 is 14 residues long. Germline V gives CDR1 WSHSY, CDR2 SAAADI.

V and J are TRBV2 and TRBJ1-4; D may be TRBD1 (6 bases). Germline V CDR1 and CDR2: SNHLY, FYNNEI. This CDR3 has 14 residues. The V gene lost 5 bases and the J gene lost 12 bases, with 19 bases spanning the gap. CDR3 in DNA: TGTGCCAGCAGTTCCCGGGGGGGGGCATTGGAACTGTTTTTT. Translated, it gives CASSSRGGALELFF.

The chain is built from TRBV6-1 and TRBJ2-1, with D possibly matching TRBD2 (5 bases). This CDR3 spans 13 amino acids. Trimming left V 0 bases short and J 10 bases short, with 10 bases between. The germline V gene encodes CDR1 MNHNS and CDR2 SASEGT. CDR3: CASSEAQRTEQFF. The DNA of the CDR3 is TGTGCCAGCAGTGAAGCCCAGCGGACCGAGCAGTTCTTC.

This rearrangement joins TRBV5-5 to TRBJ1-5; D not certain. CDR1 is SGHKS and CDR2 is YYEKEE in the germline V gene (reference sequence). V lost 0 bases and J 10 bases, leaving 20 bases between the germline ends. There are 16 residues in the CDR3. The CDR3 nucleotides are TGTGCCAGCAGCTTGGGACAACAGATCTCTGAGCTTCCCCAGCATTTT. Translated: CASSLGQQISELPQHF. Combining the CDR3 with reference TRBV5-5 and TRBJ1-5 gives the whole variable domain DAGVTQSPTHLIKTRGQQVTLRCSPISGHKSVSWYQQVLGQGPQFIFQYYEKEERGRGNFPDRFSARQFPNYSSELNVNALLLGDSALYLCASSLGQQISELPQHFGDGTRLSIL.

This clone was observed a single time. The CDR3 loop is CASSRGSYNEQFF. The DNA of the CDR3 is TGTGCCAGCAGTAGGGGTTCCTACAATGAGCAGTTCTTC. V is TRBV12-3 or TRBV12-4 and J is TRBJ2-1, with a tentative D call TRBD1 (5 bases). The CDR3 consists of 13 residues. Trimming pared 5 bases from V and 1 base from J, leaving 6 bases between.

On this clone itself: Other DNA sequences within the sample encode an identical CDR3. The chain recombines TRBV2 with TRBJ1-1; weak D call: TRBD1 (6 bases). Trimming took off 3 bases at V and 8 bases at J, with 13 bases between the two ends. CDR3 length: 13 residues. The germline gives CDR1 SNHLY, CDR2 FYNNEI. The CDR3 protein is CASSEERGLEAFF. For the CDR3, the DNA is TGTGCCAGCAGTGAGGAAAGGGGGTTGGAAGCTTTCTTT.

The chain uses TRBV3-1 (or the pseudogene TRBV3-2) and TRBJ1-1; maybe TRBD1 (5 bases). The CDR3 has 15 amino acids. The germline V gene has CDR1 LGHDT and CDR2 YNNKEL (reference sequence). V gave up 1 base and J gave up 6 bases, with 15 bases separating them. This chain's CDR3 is CASSQARGAPAEAFF. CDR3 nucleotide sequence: TGTGCCAGCAGCCAAGCCCGAGGGGCGCCAGCTGAAGCTTTCTTT.

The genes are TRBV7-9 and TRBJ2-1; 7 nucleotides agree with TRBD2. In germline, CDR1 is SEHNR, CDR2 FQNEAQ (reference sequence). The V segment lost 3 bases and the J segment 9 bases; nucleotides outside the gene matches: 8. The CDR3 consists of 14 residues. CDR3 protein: CASSLRGGDSEQFF. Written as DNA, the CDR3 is TGTGCCAGCAGCTTGAGGGGAGGGGATAGTGAGCAGTTCTTC.

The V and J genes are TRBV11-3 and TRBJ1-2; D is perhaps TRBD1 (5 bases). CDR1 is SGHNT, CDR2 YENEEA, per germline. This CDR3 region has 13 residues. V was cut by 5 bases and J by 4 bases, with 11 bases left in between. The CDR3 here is CASSPGTAYGYTF. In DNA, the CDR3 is TGTGCCAGCAGCCCGGGGACGGCCTATGGCTACACCTTC.

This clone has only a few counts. For the CDR3, the DNA is TGTGCCAGCAGCCAAGTTAACAGGGTAGACAACTATGGCTACACCTTC. Amino acids: CASSQVNRVDNYGYTF. The chain combines TRBV4-2 with TRBJ1-2; possible D gene TRBD1, 6 bases. In germline, CDR1 is LGHNA, CDR2 YNFKEQ. Deletions cut 1 base from V and 2 bases from J, with 14 bases between. The length of the CDR3 is 16 residues.

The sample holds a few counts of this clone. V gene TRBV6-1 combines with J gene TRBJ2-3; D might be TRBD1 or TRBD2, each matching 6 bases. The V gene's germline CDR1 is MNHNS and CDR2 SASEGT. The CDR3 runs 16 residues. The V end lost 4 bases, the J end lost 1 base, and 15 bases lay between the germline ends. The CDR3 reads CASSVERGLGTDTQYF. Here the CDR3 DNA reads TGTGCCAGCAGTGTAGAACGGGGGCTTGGCACAGATACGCAGTATTTT.

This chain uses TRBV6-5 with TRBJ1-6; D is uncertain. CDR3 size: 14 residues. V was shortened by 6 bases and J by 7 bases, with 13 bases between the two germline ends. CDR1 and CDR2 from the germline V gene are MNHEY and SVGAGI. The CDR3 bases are TGTGCCAGCAGATGGACGGCTAAAAATTCACCCCTCCACTTT. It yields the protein CASRWTAKNSPLHF.

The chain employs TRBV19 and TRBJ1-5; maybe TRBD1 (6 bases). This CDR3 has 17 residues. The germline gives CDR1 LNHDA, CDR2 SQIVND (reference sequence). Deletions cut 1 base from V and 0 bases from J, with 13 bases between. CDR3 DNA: TGTGCCAGTAGTATAGGGCAGGGGAGGCGTAGCAATCAGCCCCAGCATTTT. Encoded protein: CASSIGQGRRSNQPQHF.

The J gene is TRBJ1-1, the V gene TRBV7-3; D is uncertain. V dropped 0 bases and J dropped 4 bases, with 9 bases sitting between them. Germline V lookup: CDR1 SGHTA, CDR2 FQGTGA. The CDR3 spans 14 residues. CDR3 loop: CASSLTHTTTEAFF. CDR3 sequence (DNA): TGTGCCAGCAGCTTAACGCACACAACCACTGAAGCTTTCTTT.

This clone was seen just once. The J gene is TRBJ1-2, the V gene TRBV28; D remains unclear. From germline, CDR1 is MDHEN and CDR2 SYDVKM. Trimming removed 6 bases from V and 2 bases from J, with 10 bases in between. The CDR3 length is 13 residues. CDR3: CASRTDANYGYTF. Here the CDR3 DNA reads TGTGCCAGCAGGACGGATGCCAACTATGGCTACACCTTC.

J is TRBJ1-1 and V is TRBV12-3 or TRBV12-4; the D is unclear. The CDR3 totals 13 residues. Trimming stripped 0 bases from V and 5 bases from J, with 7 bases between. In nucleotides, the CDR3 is TGTGCCAGCAGTTTAGCGGTAGGGACTGAAGCTTTCTTT. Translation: CASSLAVGTEAFF.

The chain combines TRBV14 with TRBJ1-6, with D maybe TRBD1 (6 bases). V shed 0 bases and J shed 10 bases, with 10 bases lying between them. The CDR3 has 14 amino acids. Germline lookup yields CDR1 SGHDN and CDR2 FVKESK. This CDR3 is CASSQDRGESPLHF. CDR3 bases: TGTGCCAGCAGCCAAGACAGGGGTGAATCACCCCTCCACTTT. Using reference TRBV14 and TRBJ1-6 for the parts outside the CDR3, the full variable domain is EAGVTQFPSHSVIEKGQTVTLRCDPISGHDNLYWYRRVMGKEIKFLLHFVKESKQDESGMPNNRFLAERTGGTYSTLKVQPAELEDSGVYFCASSQDRGESPLHFGNGTRLTVT.

The CDR3 sequence: CASSLDRETGELFF. CDR3 nucleotide sequence: TGCGCCAGCAGCTTGGATAGGGAAACCGGGGAGCTGTTTTTT. The J gene is TRBJ2-2, the V gene TRBV5-1; D gene unclear. Trimming cost V 0 bases and J 5 bases, with 8 bases left between them. Per germline, CDR1 SGHRS and CDR2 YFSETQ. The CDR3 is made up of 14 amino acids.

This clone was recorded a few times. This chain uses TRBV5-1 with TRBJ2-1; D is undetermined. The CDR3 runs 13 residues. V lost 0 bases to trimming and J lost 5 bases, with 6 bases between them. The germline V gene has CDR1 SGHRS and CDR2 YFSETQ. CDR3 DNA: TGCGCCAGCAGCTTGGAGGCCAACAATGAGCAGTTCTTC. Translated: CASSLEANNEQFF.

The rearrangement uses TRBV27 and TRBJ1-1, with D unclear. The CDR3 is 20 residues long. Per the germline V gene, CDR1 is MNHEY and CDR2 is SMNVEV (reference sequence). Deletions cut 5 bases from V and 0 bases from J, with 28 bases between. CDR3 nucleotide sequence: TGTGCCAGCAGTCCTCCGAAGTTATCGTCGTGGCAGCGCATGAACACTGAAGCTTTCTTT. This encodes CASSPPKLSSWQRMNTEAFF.

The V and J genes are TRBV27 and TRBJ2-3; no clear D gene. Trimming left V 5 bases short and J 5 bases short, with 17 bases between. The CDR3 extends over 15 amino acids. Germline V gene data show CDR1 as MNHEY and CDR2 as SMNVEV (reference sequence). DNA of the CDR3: TGTGCCAGCAGTAGGAAGCAGGCCCCCGGAGATACGCAGTATTTT. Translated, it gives CASSRKQAPGDTQYF.

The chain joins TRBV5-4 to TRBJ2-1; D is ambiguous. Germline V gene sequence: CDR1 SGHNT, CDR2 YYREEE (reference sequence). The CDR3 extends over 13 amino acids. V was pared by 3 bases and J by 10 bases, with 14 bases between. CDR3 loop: CASSWKQDLEQFF. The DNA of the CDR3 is TGTGCCAGCAGCTGGAAACAAGATCTGGAGCAGTTCTTC.

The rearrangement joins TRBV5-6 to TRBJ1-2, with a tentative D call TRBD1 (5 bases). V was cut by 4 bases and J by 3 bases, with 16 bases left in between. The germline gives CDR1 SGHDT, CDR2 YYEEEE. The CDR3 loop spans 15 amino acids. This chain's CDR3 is CASSHSGGEDYGYTF. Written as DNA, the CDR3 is TGTGCCAGCAGCCATTCTGGGGGGGAAGACTATGGCTACACCTTC.

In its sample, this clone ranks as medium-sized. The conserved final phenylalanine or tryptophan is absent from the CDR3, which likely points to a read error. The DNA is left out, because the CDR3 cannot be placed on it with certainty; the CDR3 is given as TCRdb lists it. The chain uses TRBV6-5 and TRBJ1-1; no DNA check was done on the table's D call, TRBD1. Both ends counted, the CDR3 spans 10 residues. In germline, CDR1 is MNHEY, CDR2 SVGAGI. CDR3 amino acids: CASRPDRPGL.

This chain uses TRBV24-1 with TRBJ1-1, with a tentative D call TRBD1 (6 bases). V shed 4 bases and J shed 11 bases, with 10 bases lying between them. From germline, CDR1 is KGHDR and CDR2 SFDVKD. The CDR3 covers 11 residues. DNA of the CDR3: TGTGCCACCAGTGACCAGGGGCGGGCTTTCTTT. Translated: CATSDQGRAFF.

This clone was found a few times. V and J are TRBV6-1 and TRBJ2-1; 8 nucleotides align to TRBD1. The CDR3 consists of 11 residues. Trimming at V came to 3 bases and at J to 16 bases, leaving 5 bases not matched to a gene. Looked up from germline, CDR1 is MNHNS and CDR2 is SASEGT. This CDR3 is CASSEGRGRFF. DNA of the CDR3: TGTGCCAGCAGTGAGGGCAGGGGGCGATTCTTC.

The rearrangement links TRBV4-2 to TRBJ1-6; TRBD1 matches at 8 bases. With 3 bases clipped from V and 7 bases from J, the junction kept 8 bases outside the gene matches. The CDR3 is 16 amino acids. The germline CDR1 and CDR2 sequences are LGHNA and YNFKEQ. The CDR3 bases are TGTGCCAGCAGCCACACCGACAGGGGCAGGAATTCACCCCTCCACTTT. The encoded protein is CASSHTDRGRNSPLHF.